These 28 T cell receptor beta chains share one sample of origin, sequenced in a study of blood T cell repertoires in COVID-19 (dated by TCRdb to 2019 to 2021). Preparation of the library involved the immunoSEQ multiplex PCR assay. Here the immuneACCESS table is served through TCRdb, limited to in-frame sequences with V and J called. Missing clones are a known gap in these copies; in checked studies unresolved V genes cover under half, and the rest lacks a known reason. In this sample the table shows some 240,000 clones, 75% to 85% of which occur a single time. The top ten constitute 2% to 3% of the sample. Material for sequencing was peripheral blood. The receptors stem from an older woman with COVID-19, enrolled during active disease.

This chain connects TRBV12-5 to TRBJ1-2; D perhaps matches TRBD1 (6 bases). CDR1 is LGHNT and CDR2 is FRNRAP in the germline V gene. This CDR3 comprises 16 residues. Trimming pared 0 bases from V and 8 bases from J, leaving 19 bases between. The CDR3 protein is CASGLVRAGEVRGYTF. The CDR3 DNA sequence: TGTGCTAGTGGTTTGGTGAGGGCAGGGGAAGTGAGGGGCTACACCTTC.

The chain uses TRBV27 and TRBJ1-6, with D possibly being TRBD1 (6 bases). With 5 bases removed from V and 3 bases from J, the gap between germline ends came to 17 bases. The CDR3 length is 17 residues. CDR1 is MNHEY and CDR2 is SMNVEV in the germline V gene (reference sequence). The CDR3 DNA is TGTGCCAGCAGTACCTCTCGAGGGGGATACTATAATTCACCCCTCCACTTT. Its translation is CASSTSRGGYYNSPLHF.

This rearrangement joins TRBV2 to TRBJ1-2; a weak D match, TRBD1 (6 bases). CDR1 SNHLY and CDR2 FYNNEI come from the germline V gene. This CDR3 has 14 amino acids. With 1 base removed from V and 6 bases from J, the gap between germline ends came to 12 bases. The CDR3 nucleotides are TGTGCCAGCAGTGAAGAGGGTGGGGGCCATGGCTACACCTTC. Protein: CASSEEGGGHGYTF.

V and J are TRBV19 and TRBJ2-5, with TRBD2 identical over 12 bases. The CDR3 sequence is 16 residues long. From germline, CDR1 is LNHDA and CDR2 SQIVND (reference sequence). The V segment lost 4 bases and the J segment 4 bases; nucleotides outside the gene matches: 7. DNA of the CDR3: TGTGCCAGTAGTAGGAGGACTAGCGGGAATTCAGAGACCCAGTACTTC. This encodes CASSRRTSGNSETQYF.

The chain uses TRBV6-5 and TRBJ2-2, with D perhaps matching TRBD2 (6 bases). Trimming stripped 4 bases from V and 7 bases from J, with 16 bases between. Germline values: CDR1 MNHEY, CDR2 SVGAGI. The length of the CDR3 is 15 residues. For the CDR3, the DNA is TGTGCCAGCAGTTCGAATCCGGGAGCCGGCGGGGAGCTGTTTTTT. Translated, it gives CASSSNPGAGGELFF.

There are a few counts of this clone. CDR3 nucleotides: TGTGCCAGCAGTTCGGGACTAGCGGGAGGGGAAGAGACCCAGTACTTC. Translating it yields CASSSGLAGGEETQYF. The chain joins TRBV6-2 or TRBV6-3 to TRBJ2-5; 16 bases are shared with TRBD2. The CDR3 totals 16 residues. Germline V gene lookup returns CDR1 MNHEY and CDR2 SVGEGT. Germline trimming cut 4 bases from V and 3 bases from J; bases unmatched to any gene: 2.

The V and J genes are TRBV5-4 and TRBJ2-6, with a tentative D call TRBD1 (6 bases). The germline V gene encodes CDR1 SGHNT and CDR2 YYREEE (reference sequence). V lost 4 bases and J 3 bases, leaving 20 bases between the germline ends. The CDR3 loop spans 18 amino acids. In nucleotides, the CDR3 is TGTGCCAGCAGCGGCTTACAGGGTGTGATTAGTGGGGCCAACGTCCTGACTTTC. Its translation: CASSGLQGVISGANVLTF.

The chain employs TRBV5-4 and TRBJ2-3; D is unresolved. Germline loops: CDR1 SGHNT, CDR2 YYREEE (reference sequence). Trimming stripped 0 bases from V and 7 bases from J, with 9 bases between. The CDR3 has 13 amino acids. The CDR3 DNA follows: TGTGCCAGCAGCTTGGATTTCCCCAATACGCAGTATTTT. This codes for CASSLDFPNTQYF.

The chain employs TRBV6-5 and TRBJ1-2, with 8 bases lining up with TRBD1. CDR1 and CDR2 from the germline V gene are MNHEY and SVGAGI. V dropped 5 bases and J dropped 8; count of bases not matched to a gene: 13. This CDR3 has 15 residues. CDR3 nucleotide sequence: TGTGCCAGCAGTACCCTAGACAGGGGAAGAGGCGGCTACACCTTC. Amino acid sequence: CASSTLDRGRGGYTF.

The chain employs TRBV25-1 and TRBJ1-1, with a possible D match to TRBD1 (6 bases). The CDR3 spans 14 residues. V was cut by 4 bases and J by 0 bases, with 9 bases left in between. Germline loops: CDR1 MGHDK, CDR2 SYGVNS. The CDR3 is CASSAGQLNTEAFF. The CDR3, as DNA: TGTGCCAGCAGTGCAGGACAGCTGAACACTGAAGCTTTCTTT.

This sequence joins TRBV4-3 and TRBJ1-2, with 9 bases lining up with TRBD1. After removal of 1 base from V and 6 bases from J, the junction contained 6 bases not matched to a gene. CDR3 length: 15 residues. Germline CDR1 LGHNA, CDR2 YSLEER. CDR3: CASSQVNRGRNGYTF. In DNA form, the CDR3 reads TGCGCCAGCAGCCAAGTCAACAGGGGGCGGAATGGCTACACCTTC.

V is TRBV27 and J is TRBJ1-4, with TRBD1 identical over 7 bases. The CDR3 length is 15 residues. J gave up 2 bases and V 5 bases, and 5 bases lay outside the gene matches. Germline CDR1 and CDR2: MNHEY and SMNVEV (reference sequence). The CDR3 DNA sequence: TGTGCCAGCAGTGAGGCGGACAGGACTAATGAAAAACTGTTTTTT. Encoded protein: CASSEADRTNEKLFF.

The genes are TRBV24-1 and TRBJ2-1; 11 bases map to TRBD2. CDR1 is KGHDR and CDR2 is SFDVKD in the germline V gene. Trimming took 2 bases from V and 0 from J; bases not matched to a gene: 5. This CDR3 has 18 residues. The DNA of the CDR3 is TGTGCCACCAGTGATTCGACCGGGACTAGCGGCTCCTACAATGAGCAGTTCTTC. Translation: CATSDSTGTSGSYNEQFF.

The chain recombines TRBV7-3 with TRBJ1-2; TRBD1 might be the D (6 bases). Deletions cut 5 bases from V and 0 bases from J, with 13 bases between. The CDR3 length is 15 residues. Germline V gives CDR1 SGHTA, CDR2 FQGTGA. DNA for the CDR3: TGTGCCAGCAGCCCGGGGACAACCGCTAACTATGGCTACACCTTC. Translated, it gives CASSPGTTANYGYTF.

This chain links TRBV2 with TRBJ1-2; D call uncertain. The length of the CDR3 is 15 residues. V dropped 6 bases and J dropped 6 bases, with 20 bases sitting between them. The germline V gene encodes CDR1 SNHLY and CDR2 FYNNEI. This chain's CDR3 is CASSGINQEEHGYTF. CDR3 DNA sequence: TGTGCCAGCAGCGGCATAAATCAAGAGGAACATGGCTACACCTTC. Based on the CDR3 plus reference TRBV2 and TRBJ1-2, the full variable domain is EPEVTQTPSHQVTQMGQEVILRCVPISNHLYFYWYRQILGQKVEFLVSFYNNEISEKSEIFDDQFSVERPDGSNFTLKIRSTKLEDSAMYFCASSGINQEEHGYTFGSGTRLTVV.

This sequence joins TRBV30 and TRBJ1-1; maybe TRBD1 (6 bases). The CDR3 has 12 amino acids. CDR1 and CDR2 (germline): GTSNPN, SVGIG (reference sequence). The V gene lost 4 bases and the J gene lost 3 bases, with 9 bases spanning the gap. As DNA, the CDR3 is TGTGCCTGGACGGGACAATACACTGAAGCTTTCTTT. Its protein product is CAWTGQYTEAFF.

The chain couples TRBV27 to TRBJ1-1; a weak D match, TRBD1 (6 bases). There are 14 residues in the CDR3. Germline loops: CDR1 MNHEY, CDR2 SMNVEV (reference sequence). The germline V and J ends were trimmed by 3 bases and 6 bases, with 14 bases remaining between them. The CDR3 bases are TGTGCCAGCAGTTTCTGGGGGGGCGGGTCTGAAGCTTTCTTT. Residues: CASSFWGGGSEAFF.

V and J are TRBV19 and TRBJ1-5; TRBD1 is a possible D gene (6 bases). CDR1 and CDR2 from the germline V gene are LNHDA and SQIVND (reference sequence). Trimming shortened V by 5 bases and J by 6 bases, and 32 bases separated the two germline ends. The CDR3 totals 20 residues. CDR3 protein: CASSLVSVVWSRGGFQPQHF. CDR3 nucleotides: TGTGCCAGTAGTCTGGTCTCTGTTGTTTGGAGCAGGGGCGGTTTTCAGCCCCAGCATTTT.

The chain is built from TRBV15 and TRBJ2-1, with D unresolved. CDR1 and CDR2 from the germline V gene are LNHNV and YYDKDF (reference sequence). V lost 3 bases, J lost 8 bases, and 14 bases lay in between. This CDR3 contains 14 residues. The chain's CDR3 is CATSSGSPPDEQFF. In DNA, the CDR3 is TGTGCCACCAGCAGCGGGTCGCCTCCCGATGAGCAGTTCTTC.

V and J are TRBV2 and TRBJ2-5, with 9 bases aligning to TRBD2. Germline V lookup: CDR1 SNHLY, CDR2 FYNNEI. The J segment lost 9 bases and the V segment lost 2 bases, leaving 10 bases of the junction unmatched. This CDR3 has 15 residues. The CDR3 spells CASSERGLASGSQYF. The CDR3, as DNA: TGTGCCAGCAGTGAACGAGGACTAGCGAGTGGGTCCCAGTACTTC.

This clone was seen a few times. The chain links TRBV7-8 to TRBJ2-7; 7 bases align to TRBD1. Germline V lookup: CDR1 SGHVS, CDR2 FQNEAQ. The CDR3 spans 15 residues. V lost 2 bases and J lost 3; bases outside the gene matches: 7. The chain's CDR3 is CASSLIQGENYEQYF. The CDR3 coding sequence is TGTGCCAGCAGCTTAATTCAGGGGGAGAACTACGAGCAGTACTTC.

CDR3 residues: CASSRPPSFGYTF. The CDR3 DNA reads as TGTGCCAGCTCACGTCCCCCCTCGTTCGGCTACACCTTC. The V and J genes are TRBV18 and TRBJ1-2; D unresolved. The V gene lost 4 bases and the J gene lost 8 bases, with 14 bases spanning the gap. This CDR3 is built from 13 residues. Germline V gene lookup returns CDR1 KGHSH and CDR2 LQKENI.

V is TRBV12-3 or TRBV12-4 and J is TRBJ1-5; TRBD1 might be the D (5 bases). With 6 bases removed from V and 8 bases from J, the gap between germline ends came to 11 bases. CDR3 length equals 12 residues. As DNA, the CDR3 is TGTGCCAGCAGCCGGACACTGGAGCCCCAGCATTTT. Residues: CASSRTLEPQHF.

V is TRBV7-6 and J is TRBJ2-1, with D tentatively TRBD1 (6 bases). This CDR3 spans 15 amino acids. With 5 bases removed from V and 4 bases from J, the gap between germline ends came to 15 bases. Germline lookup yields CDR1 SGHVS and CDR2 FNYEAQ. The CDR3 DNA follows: TGTGCCAGCAGCCTTCCAGGGGACACGTACAATGAGCAGTTCTTC. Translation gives CASSLPGDTYNEQFF.

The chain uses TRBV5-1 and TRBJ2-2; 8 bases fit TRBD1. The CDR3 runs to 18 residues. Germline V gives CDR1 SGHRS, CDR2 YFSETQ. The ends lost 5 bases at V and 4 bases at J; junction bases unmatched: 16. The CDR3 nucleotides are TGCGCCAGCAGTGGACGGACAGGGTTTTCTGTCATCACCGGGGAGCTGTTTTTT. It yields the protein CASSGRTGFSVITGELFF.

CDR3 amino acids: CASSMPGLAGIRTDTQYF. The DNA for the CDR3 is TGTGCCAGCAGCATGCCGGGACTAGCGGGGATTAGAACAGATACGCAGTATTTT. The V and J genes are TRBV2 and TRBJ2-3; 13 nucleotides match TRBD2. The CDR3 consists of 18 residues. In germline, CDR1 is SNHLY, CDR2 FYNNEI. The trim removed 6 bases at V and 3 bases at J, leaving 12 bases unmatched.

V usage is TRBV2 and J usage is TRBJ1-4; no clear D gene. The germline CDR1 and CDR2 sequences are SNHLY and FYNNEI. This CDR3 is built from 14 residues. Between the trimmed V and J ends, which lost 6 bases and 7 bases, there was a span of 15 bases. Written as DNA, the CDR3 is TGTGCCAGCAGCCCATTAATTTCAGGTGAAAAACTGTTTTTT. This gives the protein CASSPLISGEKLFF. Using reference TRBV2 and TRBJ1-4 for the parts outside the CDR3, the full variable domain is EPEVTQTPSHQVTQMGQEVILRCVPISNHLYFYWYRQILGQKVEFLVSFYNNEISEKSEIFDDQFSVERPDGSNFTLKIRSTKLEDSAMYFCASSPLISGEKLFFGSGTQLSVL.

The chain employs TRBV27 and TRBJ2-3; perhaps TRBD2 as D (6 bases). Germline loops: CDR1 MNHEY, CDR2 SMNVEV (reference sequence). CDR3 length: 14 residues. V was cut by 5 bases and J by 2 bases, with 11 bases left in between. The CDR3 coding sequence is TGTGCCAGCAGTCCTAGGACTAACACAGATACGCAGTATTTT. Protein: CASSPRTNTDTQYF.